What follows are 32 T cell receptor beta chains derived from one specimen sequenced in a study of T cell repertoires in aging, cancer and after chemotherapy. Rearranged V-D-J TRB sequences were amplified with a mixed TRB-A/B primer pool. TCRdb analysed the multiplex PCR reads with MiXCR anew, one entry per CDR3 protein. The sample contains roughly 4,100 distinct CDR3 sequences, about 28% of which appear only once. Peripheral blood genomic DNA, not sorted cells or RNA, was the template. The sample comprised blood. All receptors come from a human donor in good health.

This clonotype appeared a few times. The CDR3 DNA is TGTGCCAGCAGTCCTCTCGGCACAGATACGCAGTATTTT. Residues: CASSPLGTDTQYF. The chain couples TRBV13 to TRBJ2-3; D gene ambiguous. This CDR3 is built from 13 residues. The V and J ends lost 6 bases and 1 base respectively, with 8 bases between them. CDR1 PRHDT and CDR2 FYEKMQ come from the germline V gene (reference sequence).

This clonotype was counted between two and nine times. The chain combines TRBV13 with TRBJ1-6; 8 bases are shared with TRBD1. Germline trimming cut 6 bases from V and 6 bases from J; bases unmatched to any gene: 7. Germline V lookup: CDR1 PRHDT, CDR2 FYEKMQ (reference sequence). There are 15 residues in the CDR3. The CDR3 DNA reads as TGTGCCAGCAGATCACAGGGGACAGGTAATTCACCCCTCCACTTT. It codes for CASRSQGTGNSPLHF.

V gene TRBV12-3 or TRBV12-4 combines with J gene TRBJ2-4; TRBD2 is a possible D gene (6 bases). The CDR3 extends over 13 amino acids. V was shortened by 3 bases and J by 6 bases, with 9 bases between the two germline ends. The CDR3 DNA follows: TGTGCCAGCAGTTTGCGGGGTCGAAACATTCAGTACTTC. Its translation: CASSLRGRNIQYF.

The V and J genes are TRBV6-5 and TRBJ2-4, with D possibly being TRBD2 (6 bases). With 6 bases removed from V and 6 bases from J, the gap between germline ends came to 15 bases. CDR3 length: 14 residues. Germline-derived CDR1 and CDR2 are MNHEY and SVGAGI. The CDR3 protein is CASSDTAGGNIQYF. The DNA for the CDR3 is TGTGCCAGCAGCGACACAGCCGGGGGAAACATTCAGTACTTC.

The genes are TRBV5-6 and TRBJ2-7, with D possibly being TRBD1 (6 bases). The CDR3 totals 16 residues. The V end lost 2 bases, the J end lost 0 bases, and 15 bases lay between the germline ends. The germline gives CDR1 SGHDT, CDR2 YYEEEE. The CDR3: CASSFLLEDSSYEQYF. DNA for the CDR3: TGTGCCAGCAGCTTTTTACTGGAGGACAGCTCCTACGAGCAGTACTTC.

Note on this clonotype: This could be a read error, since a much larger clone is one nucleotide away. The chain carries TRBV19 and TRBJ2-7; 7 bases are shared with TRBD1. From germline, CDR1 is LNHDA and CDR2 SQIVND (reference sequence). CDR3 length: 16 amino acids. The CDR3 DNA is TGTGCCAGTTGTATGGTGGGACCGACAGGGATGGACGAGCAGTACTTC. As protein: CASCMVGPTGMDEQYF.

The chain carries TRBV20-1 and TRBJ2-3, with 13 bases matching TRBD2. Germline V lookup: CDR1 DFQATT, CDR2 SNEGSKA (reference sequence). J lost 3 bases, V lost 2 bases, and 8 bases had no gene match. This CDR3 has 17 amino acids. CDR3: CSARPTSGGANTDTQYF. CDR3 DNA: TGCAGTGCTAGACCCACTAGCGGGGGGGCAAATACAGATACGCAGTATTTT.

The V gene is TRBV19, the J gene TRBJ1-2; 9 bases agree with TRBD1. The germline V gene has CDR1 LNHDA and CDR2 SQIVND (reference sequence). The CDR3 covers 19 residues. V was pared by 1 base and J by 4 bases, with 16 bases of the junction left unmatched. The CDR3 spells CASSIVGQGARQLSYGYTF. CDR3 nucleotide sequence: TGTGCCAGTAGTATAGTGGGACAGGGAGCAAGGCAACTGAGCTATGGCTACACCTTC. The variable domain in full, with the rest retrieved from reference TRBV19 and TRBJ1-2, is DGGITQSPKYLFRKEGQNVTLSCEQNLNHDAMYWYRQDPGQGLRLIYYSQIVNDFQKGDIAEGYSVSREKKESFPLTVTSAQKNPTAFYLCASSIVGQGARQLSYGYTFGSGTRLTVV.

The rearrangement uses TRBV27 and TRBJ2-2, with 8 nucleotides matching TRBD1. This CDR3 is 16 amino acids long. The V and J ends lost 3 bases and 1 base, in that order; junction bases with no gene match: 4. Germline assignment: CDR1 MNHEY and CDR2 SMNVEV (reference sequence). CDR3 loop: CASSFWGTGNTGELFF. The CDR3 DNA reads as TGTGCCAGCAGTTTCTGGGGGACAGGGAACACCGGGGAGCTGTTTTTT.

V usage is TRBV24-1 and J usage is TRBJ2-5, with 8 bases fitting TRBD1. Germline trimming cut 5 bases from V and 0 bases from J; bases unmatched to any gene: 4. The V gene's germline CDR1 is KGHDR and CDR2 SFDVKD. The CDR3 is made up of 15 amino acids. In DNA form, the CDR3 reads TGTGCCACCAGTGCTACGGGACAGGACCAAGAGACCCAGTACTTC. Amino acids: CATSATGQDQETQYF.

This clonotype was seen a few times. This rearrangement joins TRBV6-5 to TRBJ1-5, with D possibly being TRBD1 (6 bases). The germline CDR1 and CDR2 sequences are MNHEY and SVGAGI. V shed 0 bases and J shed 6 bases, with 27 bases lying between them. This CDR3 comprises 20 residues. The CDR3: CASSYSKPGVGGRGVQPQHF. The CDR3 DNA is TGTGCCAGCAGTTACTCGAAACCCGGTGTGGGGGGCAGGGGCGTTCAGCCCCAGCATTTT.

On this clonotype itself: A read error may be the cause here, since a much bigger clone is one base away. This chain uses TRBV27 with TRBJ1-6; D call uncertain. Looked up from germline, CDR1 is MNHEY and CDR2 is SMNVEV (reference sequence). The CDR3 spans 15 residues. CDR3 region: CASSLEGRKYSPLNF. CDR3 coding DNA: TGTGCCAGCAGTTTAGAGGGTCGAAAGTATTCACCCCTCAACTTT.

The chain links TRBV19 to TRBJ2-4; 7 nucleotides match TRBD2. Germline assignment: CDR1 LNHDA and CDR2 SQIVND (reference sequence). Trimming removed 2 bases from V and 6 bases from J; junction bases left unmatched: 7. There are 15 residues in the CDR3. CDR3 amino acids: CASSINSGLLNIQYF. The CDR3 DNA sequence: TGTGCCAGTAGTATAAACTCGGGACTACTAAACATTCAGTACTTC. Full variable domain (rest looked up from reference TRBV19 and TRBJ2-4): DGGITQSPKYLFRKEGQNVTLSCEQNLNHDAMYWYRQDPGQGLRLIYYSQIVNDFQKGDIAEGYSVSREKKESFPLTVTSAQKNPTAFYLCASSINSGLLNIQYFGAGTRLSVL.

This clonotype rates as medium-sized. This sequence joins TRBV19 and TRBJ1-1; TRBD1 might be the D (6 bases). Germline loops: CDR1 LNHDA, CDR2 SQIVND (reference sequence). The CDR3 is 13 residues long. V lost 8 bases and J lost 6, with 16 bases in between. CDR3 coding DNA: TGTGCCAGTGAGGGACAAGGGTCCTCTGAAGCTTTCTTT. Its translation: CASEGQGSSEAFF.

The rearrangement uses TRBV5-1 and TRBJ2-2, with D possibly being TRBD1 (6 bases). Germline values: CDR1 SGHRS, CDR2 YFSETQ. The length of the CDR3 is 14 residues. V dropped 2 bases and J dropped 11 bases, with 16 bases sitting between them. In DNA, the CDR3 is TGCGCCAGCAGCTTAGGTAGGACAGAGTCTGAGCTGTTTTTT. Residues: CASSLGRTESELFF.

This clonotype was seen once. This chain joins TRBV20-1 and TRBJ2-5, with 14 bases lining up with TRBD2. J gave up 8 bases and V 5 bases, and 16 bases lay outside the gene matches. This CDR3 is 17 amino acids long. In germline, CDR1 is DFQATT, CDR2 SNEGSKA (reference sequence). The CDR3 is CSAGGLAGAISGGTQYF. The CDR3 region has the DNA TGCAGTGCTGGGGGACTAGCGGGGGCGATCTCCGGGGGAACCCAGTACTTC.

In this sample, this clonotype is medium-sized. The V and J genes are TRBV6-1 and TRBJ1-2; D is uncertain. The CDR3 loop spans 13 amino acids. Deletions cut 8 bases from V and 2 bases from J, with 12 bases between. CDR1 is MNHNS, CDR2 SASEGT, per germline. CDR3 nucleotides: TGTGCCAGCTCGAGAGACCGGAACTATGGCTACACCTTC. Translated, it gives CASSRDRNYGYTF.

In this sample, this clonotype turned up a few times. The rearrangement links TRBV30 to TRBJ1-3; a possible D gene is TRBD1 (5 bases). V lost 0 bases to trimming and J lost 1 base, with 10 bases between them. The CDR3 runs to 15 residues. Germline CDR1 and CDR2: GTSNPN and SVGIG (reference sequence). Written as DNA, the CDR3 is TGTGCCTGGAGTGTCAGCGGACAATCTGGAAACACCATATATTTT. Translated: CAWSVSGQSGNTIYF. Based on the CDR3 plus reference TRBV30 and TRBJ1-3, the full variable domain is SQTIHQWPATLVQPVGSPLSLECTVEGTSNPNLYWYRQAAGRGLQLLFYSVGIGQISSEVPQNLSASRPQDRQFILSSKKLLLSDSGFYLCAWSVSGQSGNTIYFGEGSWLTVV.

The table lists this clonotype with a few counts. This rearrangement joins TRBV27 to TRBJ1-1; 7 nucleotides agree with TRBD1. Germline V gene lookup returns CDR1 MNHEY and CDR2 SMNVEV (reference sequence). The CDR3 is 13 amino acids. Germline trimming cut 8 bases from V and 1 base from J; bases unmatched to any gene: 4. This CDR3 is CASYRTGNTEAFF. CDR3 DNA sequence: TGTGCCAGCTACCGGACAGGGAACACTGAAGCTTTCTTT.

The count of this clonotype is one. The V gene is TRBV11-2, the J gene TRBJ2-1, with no clear D. CDR3 length: 11 amino acids. Germline V gene sequence: CDR1 SGHAT, CDR2 FQNNGV. V shed 4 bases and J shed 7 bases, with 5 bases lying between them. CDR3 nucleotide sequence: TGTGCCAGCAGCTCACGGAATGAGCAGTTCTTC. Translation: CASSSRNEQFF.

This clonotype is medium-sized in the sample. V usage is TRBV30 and J usage is TRBJ1-2; TRBD1 is a possible D gene (5 bases). Germline V gene sequence: CDR1 GTSNPN, CDR2 SVGIG (reference sequence). V gave up 2 bases and J gave up 8 bases, with 12 bases separating them. The CDR3 sequence is 12 residues long. The DNA for the CDR3 is TGTGCCTGGAGTCAGGGATTGGGCGGCTACACCTTC. Translating gives CAWSQGLGGYTF. Filled out from reference TRBV30 and TRBJ1-2, the complete variable domain reads SQTIHQWPATLVQPVGSPLSLECTVEGTSNPNLYWYRQAAGRGLQLLFYSVGIGQISSEVPQNLSASRPQDRQFILSSKKLLLSDSGFYLCAWSQGLGGYTFGSGTRLTVV.

The V call is TRBV6-1, the J call TRBJ1-5; 8 nucleotides agree with TRBD1. The trim removed 8 bases at V and 6 bases at J, leaving 12 bases unmatched. The germline CDR1 and CDR2 sequences are MNHNS and SASEGT. This CDR3 contains 15 residues. CDR3: CASAGGTGNAQPQHF. The CDR3 DNA sequence: TGTGCCAGCGCAGGGGGGACAGGCAATGCTCAGCCCCAGCATTTT.

The chain carries TRBV6-2 or TRBV6-3 and TRBJ2-5; no clear D. This CDR3 region has 11 residues. Germline V gene sequence: CDR1 MNHEY, CDR2 SVGEGT. Trimming removed 2 bases from V and 5 bases from J, with 3 bases in between. The CDR3 DNA sequence: TGTGCCAGCAGTTACGGGGAGACCCAGTACTTC. Its protein product is CASSYGETQYF.

Within the sample, this clonotype is medium-sized (0.01 to 0.1%). The chain couples TRBV29-1 to TRBJ2-3; 7 bases are shared with TRBD1. This CDR3 is built from 14 residues. Looked up from germline, CDR1 is SQVTM and CDR2 is ANQGSEA. J gave up 2 bases and V 6 bases, and 8 bases lay outside the gene matches. CDR3: CSVTRQGPTDTQYF. DNA of the CDR3: TGCAGCGTAACCCGACAGGGTCCCACAGATACGCAGTATTTT.

The chain employs TRBV20-1 and TRBJ2-7; TRBD1 aligns across 7 bases. The CDR3 is made up of 12 amino acids. CDR1 is DFQATT, CDR2 SNEGSKA, per germline (reference sequence). V shed 8 bases and J 2 bases; nucleotides not matched to a gene: 6. CDR3 in DNA: TGCAGTCTACAGGGGTTAACCTACGAGCAGTACTTC. Amino acid sequence: CSLQGLTYEQYF.

The chain links TRBV6-1 to TRBJ1-6; D unclear. The CDR3 loop spans 15 amino acids. Germline CDR1 MNHNS, CDR2 SASEGT. V gave up 4 bases and J gave up 0 bases, with 7 bases separating them. In DNA, the CDR3 is TGTGCCAGCAGTGTTACGAGCTCCTATAATTCACCCCTCCACTTT. This codes for CASSVTSSYNSPLHF.

On this clonotype itself: A read error may be the cause here, since a much bigger clone is one base away. V is TRBV27 and J is TRBJ1-2; D perhaps matches TRBD1 (6 bases). The V end was cut by 2 bases, the J end by 8 bases, with 12 bases between. The CDR3 totals 13 residues. Per germline, CDR1 MNHEY and CDR2 SMNVEV (reference sequence). The CDR3 bases are TGTGCCAGCAGTTTAGGACAGAGCTGGGGCTACACCTTC. Encoded protein: CASSLGQSWGYTF.

This clonotype is medium-sized by share. This rearrangement joins TRBV29-1 to TRBJ1-4; D may be TRBD1 (5 bases). The length of the CDR3 is 14 residues. With 1 base removed from V and 6 bases from J, the gap between germline ends came to 12 bases. Per the germline V gene, CDR1 is SQVTM and CDR2 is ANQGSEA. Here the CDR3 DNA reads TGCAGCGTTGAAGTCCGGGGACTGGATGAAAAACTGTTTTTT. Protein sequence: CSVEVRGLDEKLFF.

This clonotype is deemed medium-sized. The chain carries TRBV5-4 and TRBJ1-6; D unclear. The CDR3 extends over 13 amino acids. Looked up from germline, CDR1 is SGHNT and CDR2 is YYREEE (reference sequence). V lost 0 bases and J lost 10, with 8 bases in between. CDR3 protein: CASSLVVGSPLHF. The CDR3 coding sequence is TGTGCCAGCAGCTTGGTGGTAGGGTCACCCCTCCACTTT.

This clonotype appeared a single time. The chain recombines TRBV12-3 or TRBV12-4 with TRBJ1-1; D is unresolved. The CDR3 contains 13 residues. Deletions cut 3 bases from V and 1 base from J, with 6 bases between. CDR3 in DNA: TGTGCCAGCAGTTTTATGCGGAACACTGAAGCTTTCTTT. This codes for CASSFMRNTEAFF.

V is TRBV6-1 and J is TRBJ1-1; D is possibly TRBD1 (5 bases). The CDR3 loop spans 15 amino acids. The germline gives CDR1 MNHNS, CDR2 SASEGT. V lost 4 bases, J lost 6 bases, and 18 bases lay in between. CDR3 loop: CASSATDTRRAEAFF. The CDR3 nucleotides are TGTGCCAGCAGTGCTACGGACACACGGAGGGCTGAAGCTTTCTTT.

This clonotype is labeled as medium-sized. CDR3 region: CSVGQGDTIYF. DNA for the CDR3: TGCAGCGTTGGACAGGGAGACACCATATATTTT. The chain links TRBV29-1 to TRBJ1-3, with 7 bases lining up with TRBD1. The CDR3 totals 11 residues. J gave up 8 bases and V 4 bases, and 2 bases lay outside the gene matches. The germline CDR1 and CDR2 sequences are SQVTM and ANQGSEA.